These 29 T cell receptor beta chains came from one sample sequenced in a study of long-term antiretroviral therapy in people with HIV. Run at survey level, the immunoSEQ assay was version v3.0. TCRdb's table, derived via immunoSEQ multiplex PCR, lists solely in-frame clones and lacks some. The table has roughly 28,000 clones, 80% to 95% seen once. This specimen consisted of unsorted PBMCs, obtained about 5.2 years after starting antiretroviral therapy. These receptors all come from a woman aged 40-49 years with HIV.

The chain employs TRBV11-2 and TRBJ2-3; D remains ambiguous. The CDR3 sequence is 14 residues long. Deletions cut 2 bases from V and 2 bases from J, with 8 bases between. The germline V gene encodes CDR1 SGHAT and CDR2 FQNNGV. The CDR3 region is CASSLQANTDTQYF. The CDR3 coding sequence is TGTGCCAGCAGCTTACAGGCGAACACAGATACGCAGTATTTT.

This chain links TRBV28 with TRBJ1-5; D perhaps matches TRBD1 (5 bases). Germline V gene data show CDR1 as MDHEN and CDR2 as SYDVKM. This CDR3 is built from 13 residues. Trimming took 6 bases from V and 3 from J, leaving 9 bases between them. In nucleotides, the CDR3 is TGTGCCAGCAGGGACACCTTCAATCAGCCCCAGCATTTT. It yields the protein CASRDTFNQPQHF.

This rearrangement joins TRBV7-9 to TRBJ2-1, with 8 bases aligning to TRBD2. The CDR3 extends over 14 amino acids. CDR1 SEHNR and CDR2 FQNEAQ come from the germline V gene (reference sequence). V lost 2 bases and J lost 5; bases outside the gene matches: 2. CDR3 sequence: CASSLTSGHNEQFF. CDR3 DNA sequence: TGTGCCAGCAGCTTAACTAGCGGTCACAATGAGCAGTTCTTC.

The chain combines TRBV7-9 with TRBJ1-2; possible D gene TRBD1, 6 bases. With 0 bases removed from V and 3 bases from J, the gap between germline ends came to 17 bases. Germline loops: CDR1 SEHNR, CDR2 FQNEAQ (reference sequence). The CDR3 loop spans 17 amino acids. The CDR3 loop is CASSLAFPTGRDYGYTF. The CDR3 DNA sequence: TGTGCCAGCAGCTTAGCGTTCCCAACAGGGAGGGACTATGGCTACACCTTC. Supplemented by reference TRBV7-9 and TRBJ1-2, the full variable domain reads DTGVSQNPRHKITKRGQNVTFRCDPISEHNRLYWYRQTLGQGPEFLTYFQNEAQLEKSRLLSDRFSAERPKGSFSTLEIQRTEQGDSAMYLCASSLAFPTGRDYGYTFGSGTRLTVV.

The CDR3 DNA reads as TGTGCCAGCACCGCTAGGTCGGGGGGCGCTTTCTACGAGCAGTACTTC. Translated, it gives CASTARSGGAFYEQYF. V and J are TRBV7-8 and TRBJ2-7; D may be TRBD2 (7 bases). The CDR3 consists of 16 residues. Trimming took off 7 bases at V and 3 bases at J, with 22 bases between the two ends. The V gene's germline CDR1 is SGHVS and CDR2 FQNEAQ.

The gene calls are TRBV4-3 and TRBJ2-5; no clear D. Germline CDR1 is LGHNA and CDR2 is YSLEER. The V gene lost 0 bases and the J gene lost 2 bases, with 13 bases spanning the gap. The CDR3 contains 16 residues. The CDR3 DNA follows: TGCGCCAGCAGCCAAGACAGAAGCCTTTTACAAGAGACCCAGTACTTC. This gives the protein CASSQDRSLLQETQYF.

The chain couples TRBV30 to TRBJ1-2, with D hard to call. The CDR3 has 13 amino acids. Germline CDR1 GTSNPN, CDR2 SVGIG (reference sequence). Between the trimmed V and J ends, which lost 3 bases and 6 bases, there was a span of 14 bases. The CDR3: CAWRLELRDGYTF. In DNA form, the CDR3 reads TGTGCCTGGAGGCTGGAACTAAGGGATGGCTACACCTTC.

The V gene is TRBV10-3, the J gene TRBJ2-1; D may be TRBD1 (6 bases). The CDR3 contains 15 residues. Trimming removed 6 bases from V and 4 bases from J, with 16 bases in between. Per germline, CDR1 ENHRY and CDR2 SYGVKD. Here the CDR3 reads CAIRGAGAAYNEQFF. CDR3 sequence (DNA): TGTGCCATCAGGGGGGCTGGGGCAGCGTACAATGAGCAGTTCTTC.

The gene calls are TRBV29-1 and TRBJ2-7; no firm D call. CDR3 size: 13 residues. Per germline, CDR1 SQVTM and CDR2 ANQGSEA. Between the trimmed V and J ends, which lost 4 bases and 4 bases, there was a span of 14 bases. CDR3 sequence: CSVALDEIYEQYF. CDR3 bases: TGCAGCGTTGCCCTGGACGAAATATACGAGCAGTACTTC.

The chain has TRBV19 and TRBJ2-2; D might be TRBD2 (6 bases). This CDR3 comprises 13 residues. V lost 5 bases, J lost 6 bases, and 10 bases lay in between. Germline V gene lookup returns CDR1 LNHDA and CDR2 SQIVND (reference sequence). This CDR3 reads CASSFSGAGELFF. The CDR3 DNA reads as TGTGCCAGTAGTTTTTCGGGGGCCGGGGAGCTGTTTTTT.

This sequence joins TRBV10-3 and TRBJ2-5; TRBD1 is a possible D gene (5 bases). V dropped 6 bases and J dropped 1 base, with 12 bases sitting between them. The V gene's germline CDR1 is ENHRY and CDR2 SYGVKD. There are 14 residues in the CDR3. The CDR3 DNA is TGTGCCATCAGCCCCGGCCAGGGCCAAGAGACCCAGTACTTC. It codes for CAISPGQGQETQYF.

V gene TRBV19 combines with J gene TRBJ1-3; TRBD1 might be the D (5 bases). Germline CDR1 is LNHDA and CDR2 is SQIVND (reference sequence). The germline V and J ends were trimmed by 11 bases and 0 bases, with 17 bases remaining between them. This CDR3 comprises 15 residues. The CDR3 protein is CASRTLPISGNTIYF. For the CDR3, the DNA is TGTGCCTCTAGGACACTACCCATCTCTGGAAACACCATATATTTT.

On this clone: At one of its ends the junction is not consistent with the germline gene, which may arise from a read error. The CDR3 spells CAWSVTSGIPYGQYF. In DNA form, the CDR3 reads TGTGCCTGGAGTGTAACTAGCGGGATCCCCTACGGGCAGTACTTC. This rearrangement joins TRBV30 to TRBJ2-7; 10 bases agree with TRBD2. The CDR3 extends over 15 amino acids. The germline gives CDR1 GTSNPN, CDR2 SVGIG (reference sequence).

The V call is TRBV7-2, the J call TRBJ2-3; 9 positions agree with TRBD2. V shed 8 bases and J 0 bases; nucleotides not matched to a gene: 6. The CDR3 is made up of 15 amino acids. In germline, CDR1 is SGHTA, CDR2 FQGNSA. Here the CDR3 DNA reads TGTGCCAGCTCCGGGACTAGCAGTAGCACAGATACGCAGTATTTT. This gives the protein CASSGTSSSTDTQYF.

The chain has TRBV2 and TRBJ1-3; D not resolved. V gave up 6 bases and J gave up 4 bases, with 16 bases separating them. From germline, CDR1 is SNHLY and CDR2 FYNNEI. The CDR3 is 15 amino acids. The CDR3 DNA is TGTGCCAGCAGCGATGCGGTCCCGGGGGGAAACACCATATATTTT. This gives the protein CASSDAVPGGNTIYF.

Of note for this clone: The sample contains more than one DNA sequence encoding this CDR3. The V and J genes are TRBV6-1 and TRBJ2-7, with D possibly matching TRBD1 (6 bases). The V gene's germline CDR1 is MNHNS and CDR2 SASEGT. CDR3 length: 14 residues. The germline V and J ends were trimmed by 4 bases and 0 bases, with 10 bases remaining between them. The CDR3 is CASSGGQLSYEQYF. The CDR3, as DNA: TGTGCCAGCAGTGGCGGACAGCTCTCCTACGAGCAGTACTTC.

This chain links TRBV2 with TRBJ1-3; D ambiguous. V was clipped by 7 bases and J by 4 bases, with 14 bases between them. The CDR3 has 14 amino acids. CDR1 is SNHLY, CDR2 FYNNEI, per germline. DNA of the CDR3: TGTGCCAGCACATTCTCGGGTCTCGGAAACACCATATATTTT. The encoded protein is CASTFSGLGNTIYF.

The V and J genes are TRBV30 and TRBJ2-1; D ambiguous. The CDR3 runs 12 residues. Trimming shortened V by 5 bases and J by 10 bases, and 15 bases separated the two germline ends. Germline assignment: CDR1 GTSNPN and CDR2 SVGIG (reference sequence). The CDR3 spells CAWEGVEREQFF. The CDR3 nucleotides read TGTGCCTGGGAAGGCGTTGAGAGGGAGCAGTTCTTC.

V usage is TRBV10-1 and J usage is TRBJ2-3; D gene ambiguous. V lost 3 bases and J 1 base, leaving 8 bases between the germline ends. The CDR3 sequence is 14 residues long. Germline V lookup: CDR1 WNHNN, CDR2 SYGVQD (reference sequence). DNA for the CDR3: TGCGCCAGCAGTGACGGGTTGGGCACAGATACGCAGTATTTT. This translates into CASSDGLGTDTQYF.

The chain combines TRBV6-1 with TRBJ1-3; D uncertain. Trimming shortened V by 3 bases and J by 0 bases, and 6 bases separated the two germline ends. This CDR3 has 14 residues. In germline, CDR1 is MNHNS, CDR2 SASEGT. CDR3 nucleotides: TGTGCCAGCAGTGAGGCGTTCTCTGGAAACACCATATATTTT. Residues: CASSEAFSGNTIYF.

A word on this clone: Compared with germline, one end of the junction differs, possibly owing to a read error. V gene TRBV2 combines with J gene TRBJ1-5; 7 bases align to TRBD1. This CDR3 contains 14 residues. Germline assignment: CDR1 SNHLY and CDR2 FYNNEI. The CDR3 nucleotides are TGTGCCAGCAGTGAAGCAGGGGGCAACCAGCCCCAGCATTTT. This sequence encodes CASSEAGGNQPQHF. Combining the CDR3 with reference TRBV2 and TRBJ1-5 gives the whole variable domain EPEVTQTPSHQVTQMGQEVILRCVPISNHLYFYWYRQILGQKVEFLVSFYNNEISEKSEIFDDQFSVERPDGSNFTLKIRSTKLEDSAMYFCASSEAGGNQPQHFGDGTRLSIL.

This chain uses TRBV19 with TRBJ2-5, with 8 bases fitting TRBD2. Germline trimming cut 4 bases from V and 0 bases from J; bases unmatched to any gene: 7. This CDR3 has 16 residues. Germline V gene lookup returns CDR1 LNHDA and CDR2 SQIVND (reference sequence). In DNA, the CDR3 is TGTGCCAGTAGTAACTATAGCGGGACGTACCAAGAGACCCAGTACTTC. Amino acid sequence: CASSNYSGTYQETQYF.

The V call is TRBV6-1, the J call TRBJ1-5; D may be TRBD1 (5 bases). CDR3 length equals 16 residues. Between the trimmed V and J ends, which lost 0 bases and 7 bases, there was a span of 16 bases. The germline V gene encodes CDR1 MNHNS and CDR2 SASEGT. The CDR3 spells CASSEALQGRGQPQHF. CDR3 DNA sequence: TGTGCCAGCAGTGAAGCGCTCCAGGGTCGGGGGCAGCCCCAGCATTTT.

The V and J genes are TRBV7-9 and TRBJ1-5; D is undetermined. V was pared by 1 base and J by 5 bases, with 6 bases between. In germline, CDR1 is SEHNR, CDR2 FQNEAQ (reference sequence). The CDR3 loop spans 13 amino acids. The CDR3 is CASSLGQYQPQHF. The CDR3 coding sequence is TGTGCCAGCAGCTTAGGGCAATATCAGCCCCAGCATTTT.

The rearrangement uses TRBV7-2 and TRBJ2-7, with D possibly matching TRBD1 (6 bases). The germline V gene has CDR1 SGHTA and CDR2 FQGNSA. The V end lost 6 bases, the J end lost 3 bases, and 15 bases lay between the germline ends. CDR3 size: 14 residues. The CDR3 loop reads CASSKDRNLYEQYF. CDR3 DNA sequence: TGTGCCAGCAGTAAAGACAGGAACCTCTACGAGCAGTACTTC.

The genes are TRBV10-3 and TRBJ2-5, with a tentative D call TRBD2 (6 bases). Trimming removed 4 bases from V and 5 bases from J, with 14 bases in between. Germline values: CDR1 ENHRY, CDR2 SYGVKD. The CDR3 runs to 14 residues. CDR3 protein: CAISGGRDWETQYF. The CDR3 bases are TGTGCCATCAGTGGGGGCAGGGACTGGGAGACCCAGTACTTC.

This CDR3 reads CASSYGLRDYSYEQYF. In DNA form, the CDR3 reads TGTGCCAGCAGTTATGGTCTCCGGGACTATTCCTACGAGCAGTACTTC. This sequence joins TRBV6-5 and TRBJ2-7; 7 positions agree with TRBD2. Germline loops: CDR1 MNHEY, CDR2 SVGAGI. This CDR3 has 16 amino acids. V lost 3 bases, J lost 1 base, and 9 bases stayed unmatched.

V usage is TRBV4-1 and J usage is TRBJ1-1; D is unresolved. Germline V gene lookup returns CDR1 MGHRA and CDR2 YSYEKL. The CDR3 contains 13 residues. Trimming pared 2 bases from V and 7 bases from J, leaving 11 bases between. Written as DNA, the CDR3 is TGCGCCAGCAGCCAAAGAGCGGATCGTGAAGCTTTCTTT. Its protein product is CASSQRADREAFF.

This chain uses TRBV6-5 with TRBJ1-2; the D gene is possibly TRBD1 (5 bases). The V end was cut by 4 bases, the J end by 4 bases, with 13 bases between. Germline-derived CDR1 and CDR2 are MNHEY and SVGAGI. This CDR3 has 14 residues. The CDR3 sequence: CASSLMGGGYGYTF. In DNA form, the CDR3 reads TGTGCCAGCAGTTTGATGGGTGGGGGCTATGGCTACACCTTC.